A single sample is the source of the 21 T cell receptor beta chains below, sequenced in a study of OX40 agonist ivuxolimab in advanced cancers. Clones were sequenced by immunoSEQ multiplex PCR, and TCRdb holds only the in-frame ones, with some missing. The data show some 80,000 clones, roughly 81% seen once. The specimen was CD4+ or CD8+ T cells sorted from blood, collected in a trial of the OX40 agonist ivuxolimab. The receptors were sampled from an adult with an advanced solid tumor such as melanoma, head and neck, liver or kidney cancer.

The gene calls are TRBV7-9 and TRBJ1-1; D uncertain. This CDR3 is 12 amino acids long. Germline CDR1 SEHNR, CDR2 FQNEAQ (reference sequence). The ends were cut back, 5 bases at V and 8 bases at J, with 12 bases in the middle. CDR3: CASSHAQGEAFF. In DNA, the CDR3 is TGTGCCAGCAGCCACGCCCAAGGGGAAGCTTTCTTT.

The genes are TRBV11-2 and TRBJ1-2; 8 nucleotides match TRBD1. Germline lookup yields CDR1 SGHAT and CDR2 FQNNGV. Trimming took 0 bases from V and 8 from J; bases not matched to a gene: 8. This CDR3 is built from 15 residues. DNA of the CDR3: TGTGCCAGCAGCTTAGACAGGGGGCCAGTAAAAGGCTACACCTTC. The encoded protein is CASSLDRGPVKGYTF.

The chain links TRBV30 to TRBJ2-7; D gene uncertain. The CDR3 is made up of 13 amino acids. The V end was cut by 4 bases, the J end by 4 bases, with 14 bases between. Germline CDR1 reads GTSNPN; CDR2 reads SVGIG (reference sequence). In DNA form, the CDR3 reads TGTGCCTGGATGGCCGACAACTATTACGAGCAGTACTTC. Its translation is CAWMADNYYEQYF.

J is TRBJ2-3 and V is TRBV7-2, with D unclear. There are 14 residues in the CDR3. Trimming took 1 base from V and 0 from J, leaving 5 bases between them. Germline assignment: CDR1 SGHTA and CDR2 FQGNSA. CDR3 DNA: TGTGCCAGCAGCTTAGGCACCAGCACAGATACGCAGTATTTT. It encodes CASSLGTSTDTQYF.

The chain has TRBV19 and TRBJ2-7, with D tentatively TRBD2 (5 bases). V lost 5 bases, J lost 1 base, and 21 bases lay in between. The germline V gene has CDR1 LNHDA and CDR2 SQIVND (reference sequence). There are 17 residues in the CDR3. The CDR3 nucleotides are TGTGCCAGTAGTCCCGGAGGTGCGCTAAAAGGATCCTACGAGCAGTACTTC. Translation: CASSPGGALKGSYEQYF.

The V and J genes are TRBV4-2 and TRBJ1-4; 7 bases line up with TRBD1. The CDR3 has 15 amino acids. The V gene end was trimmed by 5 bases and the J gene end by 6 bases; junction bases not matched to a gene: 9. CDR1 and CDR2 (germline): LGHNA, YNFKEQ. CDR3 protein: CASSATGNRDEKLFF. The CDR3 nucleotides are TGTGCCAGCAGCGCGACAGGGAACCGGGATGAAAAACTGTTTTTT.

The V and J genes are TRBV10-1 and TRBJ2-2, with D tentatively TRBD1 (5 bases). Trimming removed 5 bases from V and 4 bases from J, with 11 bases in between. CDR3 size: 14 residues. Germline CDR1 is WNHNN and CDR2 is SYGVQD (reference sequence). The CDR3, as DNA: TGCGCCAGCAGTACAGGTGTCGGCACCGGGGAGCTGTTTTTT. Its translation is CASSTGVGTGELFF.

The chain employs TRBV19 and TRBJ2-1, with D perhaps matching TRBD2 (5 bases). CDR1 is LNHDA, CDR2 SQIVND, per germline (reference sequence). The CDR3 length is 17 residues. Trimming pared 5 bases from V and 6 bases from J, leaving 23 bases between. This chain's CDR3 is CASSLRGSRISVNEQFF. CDR3 bases: TGTGCCAGTAGTCTCCGTGGGAGTAGAATATCGGTCAATGAGCAGTTCTTC. The full variable domain, its missing parts supplied by reference TRBV19 and TRBJ2-1, is DGGITQSPKYLFRKEGQNVTLSCEQNLNHDAMYWYRQDPGQGLRLIYYSQIVNDFQKGDIAEGYSVSREKKESFPLTVTSAQKNPTAFYLCASSLRGSRISVNEQFFGPGTRLTVL.

The V and J genes are TRBV5-1 and TRBJ1-1; no definite D call. The CDR3 consists of 14 residues. CDR1 and CDR2 from the germline V gene are SGHRS and YFSETQ. V was clipped by 0 bases and J by 0 bases, with 6 bases between them. The CDR3 is CASSLGLLNTEAFF. The CDR3 bases are TGCGCCAGCAGCTTGGGTCTTTTGAACACTGAAGCTTTCTTT.

V and J are TRBV9 and TRBJ2-1; D uncertain. The CDR3 consists of 14 residues. V lost 2 bases to trimming and J lost 0 bases, with 6 bases between them. Germline V gene data show CDR1 as SGDLS and CDR2 as YYNGEE. Here the CDR3 reads CASSVQDSYNEQFF. The CDR3 DNA is TGTGCCAGCAGCGTTCAGGACTCCTACAATGAGCAGTTCTTC.

The V and J genes are TRBV4-1 and TRBJ2-3; 12 nucleotides align to TRBD2. The J segment lost 6 bases and the V segment lost 5 bases, leaving 15 bases of the junction unmatched. Looked up from germline, CDR1 is MGHRA and CDR2 is YSYEKL. The CDR3 has 18 amino acids. This CDR3 is CASSSTTTLAGGGDTQYF. Here the CDR3 DNA reads TGCGCCAGCAGCTCTACCACCACTCTAGCGGGAGGGGGGGATACGCAGTATTTT.

This sequence joins TRBV6-5 and TRBJ2-1; 7 nucleotides agree with TRBD2. V was pared by 2 bases and J by 7 bases, with 8 bases of the junction left unmatched. The germline gives CDR1 MNHEY, CDR2 SVGAGI. The CDR3 has 15 residues. The DNA of the CDR3 is TGTGCCAGCAGTTACCAGACTAGCATGGTAAATGAGCAGTTCTTC. Its protein product is CASSYQTSMVNEQFF.

The chain links TRBV6-1 to TRBJ1-5, with 8 nucleotides matching TRBD1. The CDR3 sequence is 15 residues long. V trimming: 6 bases; J trimming: 5 bases; junction bases outside the gene matches: 9. The V gene's germline CDR1 is MNHNS and CDR2 SASEGT. The CDR3 DNA reads TGTGCCAGCAGCCCGGGACAGGCCGCGTATCAGCCCCAGCATTTT. This codes for CASSPGQAAYQPQHF.

V and J are TRBV15 and TRBJ2-7; TRBD2 is a possible D gene (5 bases). The V gene lost 2 bases and the J gene lost 0 bases, with 11 bases spanning the gap. Germline lookup yields CDR1 LNHNV and CDR2 YYDKDF (reference sequence). The CDR3 runs 15 residues. The CDR3 region is CATSRRTGSSYEQYF. In DNA, the CDR3 is TGTGCCACCAGCAGACGGACTGGGAGCTCCTACGAGCAGTACTTC. The full variable domain, with the rest looked up from reference TRBV15 and TRBJ2-7, is DAMVIQNPRYQVTQFGKPVTLSCSQTLNHNVMYWYQQKSSQAPKLLFHYYDKDFNNEADTPDNFQSRRPNTSFCFLDIRSPGLGDTAMYLCATSRRTGSSYEQYFGPGTRLTVT.

This clone was recorded a few times. The chain has TRBV6-1 and TRBJ2-3; 9 bases match TRBD2. The CDR3 spans 14 residues. Trimming cost V 2 bases and J 6 bases; bases outside gene matches: 3. Germline values: CDR1 MNHNS, CDR2 SASEGT. This CDR3 reads CASSESGRPDTQYF. The CDR3, as DNA: TGTGCCAGCAGTGAAAGCGGGAGGCCCGATACGCAGTATTTT.

This chain links TRBV2 with TRBJ1-2; unclear D gene. The CDR3 runs to 12 residues. In germline, CDR1 is SNHLY, CDR2 FYNNEI. Trimming removed 6 bases at V and 2 bases at J, with 7 bases between. The CDR3: CASRSRNYGYTF. The CDR3 nucleotides read TGTGCCAGCAGGTCCCGGAACTATGGCTACACCTTC.

V usage is TRBV7-9 and J usage is TRBJ1-1; no definite D call. Trimming took off 3 bases at V and 6 bases at J, with 11 bases between the two ends. The CDR3 covers 13 residues. Germline V CDR1 and CDR2: SEHNR, FQNEAQ (reference sequence). DNA for the CDR3: TGTGCCAGCAGCTTCTATAGTAAACCTGAAGCTTTCTTT. It translates to CASSFYSKPEAFF.

The sample holds one count of this clone. The chain is built from TRBV7-7 and TRBJ1-1, with D perhaps TRBD1 (5 bases). The V gene lost 2 bases and the J gene lost 3 bases, with 10 bases spanning the gap. Germline V gene data show CDR1 as SSHAT and CDR2 as FNYEAQ (reference sequence). The CDR3 is made up of 14 amino acids. In nucleotides, the CDR3 is TGTGCCAGCAGCTTACAGGGAAGCGACACTGAAGCTTTCTTT. Protein sequence: CASSLQGSDTEAFF.

The chain employs TRBV9 and TRBJ1-1, with 7 bases aligning to TRBD1. This CDR3 contains 15 residues. J was trimmed by 3 bases and V by 4 bases; bases with no gene match: 9. CDR1 is SGDLS, CDR2 YYNGEE, per germline. The CDR3 coding sequence is TGTGCCAGCAGCCCTGCCGACAGGGTCGACACTGAAGCTTTCTTT. Translating gives CASSPADRVDTEAFF. The whole variable domain, remainder taken from reference TRBV9 and TRBJ1-1, is DSGVTQTPKHLITATGQRVTLRCSPRSGDLSVYWYQQSLDQGLQFLIQYYNGEERAKGNILERFSAQQFPDLHSELNLSSLELGDSALYFCASSPADRVDTEAFFGQGTRLTVV.

The rearrangement joins TRBV2 to TRBJ2-7; TRBD2 might be the D (5 bases). This CDR3 is built from 13 residues. Trimming cost V 8 bases and J 4 bases, with 15 bases left between them. The germline gives CDR1 SNHLY, CDR2 FYNNEI. As DNA, the CDR3 is TGTGCCAGCGAGGGTGTGGGCAATTACGAGCAGTACTTC. As protein: CASEGVGNYEQYF.

V and J are TRBV11-3 and TRBJ2-2; 15 nucleotides align to TRBD2. There are 18 residues in the CDR3. In germline, CDR1 is SGHNT, CDR2 YENEEA. V trimming: 5 bases; J trimming: 7 bases; junction bases outside the gene matches: 11. CDR3 in DNA: TGTGCCAGCAGCCCACCCGGGACTAGCGGGAGGTCCGGCGGGGAGCTGTTTTTT. Protein product: CASSPPGTSGRSGGELFF.